This T cell receptor (beta chain) is drawn from a study of T cells in Graves' hyperthyroidism and ophthalmopathy (dated by TCRdb to about 2019). Describing the broader study: A discovery cohort of about 95 patients, roughly 40 with Graves' ophthalmopathy and about 58 with stable Graves' hyperthyroidism, was used to find distinguishing TCR V-J signatures. Prospective prediction of ophthalmopathy was tested in an independent validation cohort of 18 to 20 hyperthyroidism patients and some 17 patients who later progressed to ophthalmopathy. For training and testing, the 110 or so patients in the discovery cohort were randomly divided in a 7:3 ratio. In more than five Graves' hyperthyroidism patients, the study also compared T-cell repertoires from thyroid tissue with T-cell repertoires from blood. After blood sampling, hyperthyroidism patients were treated with methimazole at a starting dose of 30 mg daily, and ophthalmopathy patients were treated with high-dose intravenous methylprednisolone. The paper describes TCR Vbeta CDR3 sequencing of 135 peripheral blood samples, made up of under 50 ophthalmopathy patients, roughly 72 hyperthyroidism patients and 17 progressor patients. General conclusions and limits of the study: In validation, the model predicted progression to ophthalmopathy a median of about 6 months before onset, with over 60% sensitivity and around 76% specificity. Sample size was not statistically predetermined, and investigators were not blinded to group allocation. Most expanded thyroid clonotypes (frequency above 0.001) were also detected in blood, suggesting blood repertoires may reflect thyroid immune responses. Ophthalmopathy was separated from stable hyperthyroidism by a 13 V-J signature model, with about 88% sensitivity and roughly 81% specificity obtained in cross-validation and 80%/75% obtained in testing.

Of note for this clonotype: This clone's antigen is unknown. Base qualities are not provided; no much larger clone lies one nucleotide away.

Sequences SGDLS (CDR1) and YYNGEE (CDR2) are obtained from the germline V gene. V ends up 4 bases short and J 13 bases short, with an unmatched junction base count of 10. From the cysteine through the phenylalanine, the CDR3 covers 12 amino acids. The retained sequence is limited to the CDR3, 36 bases, with the frame set at the first base. Stable Graves' hyperthyroidism was defined as the absence of progression to ophthalmopathy over 18 months of follow-up. Hyperthyroidism patients were newly diagnosed, had a disease duration of under 2 months, and were aged 18 to 65 years. The study excluded patients with uncontrolled infections, other autoimmune diseases, pregnancy or lactation. Diagnoses relied on clinical symptoms, serum thyroxine and TRAb, thyroid ultrasound and orbital computed tomography. Total RNA was extracted using Trizol reagent, and RNA quality was assessed on an Agilent 2100 Bioanalyzer.

TCR beta CDR3 regions were amplified from RNA transcripts. For the first round of RT-PCR on the TCR CDR3, the HTBI primer set was used together with the Qiagen OneStep RT-PCR kit. Libraries were constructed in a second round of multiplex PCR, after which size selection and purification were carried out. Paired-end sequencing of the libraries was performed with 100 bp reads on an Illumina HiSeq2000. As for how the authors treated the data: SOAPnuke was used to process the raw data, with reads discarded if the reads contained adapters or uncalled bases, had a mean Phred below 15, or lacked an exact constant-primer or identifier match. COPE v1.2.5 was used to merge the high-quality paired reads, and each unique nucleotide sequence was defined as a clonotype. MiTCR v1.1 was used to align the clonotypes against IMGT TRBV, TRBD and TRBJ reference segments. The analysis was restricted to V-J combinations with a frequency above 0.0001, which together covered 99.2% of the repertoires. The TCS score was defined as F50 (clonal expansion) divided by E x V (chaos), with BLOSUM62-based TCRdist calculated between CDR3 peptides within each V-J. Welch's t-statistics and random forest reduced just over 500 V-J features to roughly 13, which were used in a naive Bayes classifier (R e1071). TCRdb reran the public reads through fastp at Q25 and MiXCR, keeping productive beta chains. Records with the same CDR3 protein are collapsed into one entry carrying the most frequent genes and DNA. The V and J calls and clone size come from TCRdb's table, not from the authors' own analysis. Here the sample has approximately 560,000 distinct CDR3 sequences; approximately 44% occur a single time. The biggest ten clones account for 8.2% of the sample.

Material for sequencing was peripheral blood or thyroid tissue (not recorded which). This sequence was found in a woman under 30 with Graves' hyperthyroidism. Donor details come from another sample of the same person, matched by shared clones. The chain links TRBV9 with TRBJ2-5; 7 of the junction bases match TRBD1. The CDR3 amino acid sequence is: CASSPGTEPWYF. The DNA sequence is as follows: TGTGCCAGCAGCCCGGGGACAGAGCCATGGTACTTC.